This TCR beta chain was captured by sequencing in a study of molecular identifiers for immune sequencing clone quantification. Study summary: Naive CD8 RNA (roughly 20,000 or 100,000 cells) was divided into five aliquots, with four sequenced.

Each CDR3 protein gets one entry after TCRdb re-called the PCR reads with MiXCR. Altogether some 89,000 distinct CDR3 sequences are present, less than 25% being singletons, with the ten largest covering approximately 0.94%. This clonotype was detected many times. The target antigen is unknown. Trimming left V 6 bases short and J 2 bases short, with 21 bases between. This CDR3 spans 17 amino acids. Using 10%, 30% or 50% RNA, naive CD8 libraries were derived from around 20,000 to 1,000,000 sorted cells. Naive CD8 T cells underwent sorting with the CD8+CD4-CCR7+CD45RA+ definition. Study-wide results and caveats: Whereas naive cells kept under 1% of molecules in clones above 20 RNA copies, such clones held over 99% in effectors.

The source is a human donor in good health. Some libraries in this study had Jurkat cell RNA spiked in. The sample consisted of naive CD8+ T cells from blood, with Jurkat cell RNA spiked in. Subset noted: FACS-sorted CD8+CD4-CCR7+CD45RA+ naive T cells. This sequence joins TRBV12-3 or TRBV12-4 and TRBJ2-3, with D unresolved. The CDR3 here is CASSPLPGSSNTDTQYF. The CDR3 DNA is TGTGCCAGCAGCCCCCTTCCGGGCAGTAGTAACACAGATACGCAGTATTTT.